A selection of T cell receptor beta chains follows, all from one sample in a study of neurological immune-mediated disorders. MiXCR was run by TCRdb on the 5' RACE reads, yielding one entry per CDR3 protein. The sample has 25,000 or so distinct CDR3 sequences, roughly 13% seen once. Sequencing was done on a sample of CD4+ T cells from blood. All receptors come from a female donor with HTLV-1-associated myelopathy (HAM/TSP). The CDR3 runs from the conserved cysteine through the conserved F or W. Each record gives: J gene, V gene, D gene, CDR3 length, clone size, CDR3 DNA, CDR3 protein. A D gene is named only where the DNA matches it firmly. Not all rows give a size; the values are once, few, many and, for expanded clones, a class.

TRBJ2-7	TRBV20-1	.	12	medium-sized	TGCAGTGCTGTTATAGGGGGCTACGAGCAGTACTTC	CSAVIGGYEQYF
TRBJ2-7	TRBV6-2/TRBV6-3	.	15	.	TGTGCCAGCAGTTACGGCTCGGTGGAAGGCTACGAGCAGTACTTC	CASSYGSVEGYEQYF
TRBJ2-1	TRBV11-2	TRBD2	14	many	TGTGCCAGCAGCTTAGCGGGGGGGTACAATGAGCAGTTCTTC	CASSLAGGYNEQFF
TRBJ1-1	TRBV7-2	TRBD1	15	many	TGTGCCAGCAGCCGCAACAGGGGGGGGAACACTGAAGCTTTCTTT	CASSRNRGGNTEAFF
TRBJ1-6	TRBV7-8	TRBD1	15	many	TGTGCCAGCAGCTTATCTGACAGGGCGTCTTCACCCCTCCACTTT	CASSLSDRASSPLHF
TRBJ2-7	TRBV28	.	14	many	TGTGCCAGCAGTTTGGCCGGCAGGGACTACGAGCAGTACTTC	CASSLAGRDYEQYF
TRBJ2-3	TRBV3-1	.	14	many	TGTGCCAGCAGCCCCCCAGGGCAAACGGATACGCAGTATTTT	CASSPPGQTDTQYF
TRBJ2-7	TRBV5-5	.	15	many	TGTGCCAGCAGCTTGGCGGCAGGCCTATCATCCGAGCAGTACTTC	CASSLAAGLSSEQYF
TRBJ2-5	TRBV20-1	TRBD1	13	many	TGCAGTGCTAGTTCGTCCAGGGGGGAGACCCAGTACTTC	CSASSSRGETQYF
TRBJ1-1	TRBV6-5	.	14	many	TGTGCCAGCAGTTATCAGAGGGGTGAGACTGAAGCTTTCTTT	CASSYQRGETEAFF
TRBJ2-7	TRBV5-5	.	15	many	TGTGCCAGCAGCTTGTTAGGAGGGAGCTCCTACGAGCAGTACTTC	CASSLLGGSSYEQYF
TRBJ1-1	TRBV20-1	.	14	many	TGCAGTGCTAGGCCCCATCGGGGGAACCTTGAAGCTTTCTTT	CSARPHRGNLEAFF
TRBJ2-7	TRBV5-1	TRBD2	15	many	TGCGCCAGCAGCTTACGGAGCGGGGGTTCCTACGAGCAGTACTTC	CASSLRSGGSYEQYF
TRBJ2-1	TRBV7-7	.	15	many	TGTGCTAGCGCAGCGGGGGACAGGGCTAACAATGAGCAGTTCTTC	CASAAGDRANNEQFF
TRBJ1-2	TRBV7-2	.	15	many	TGTGCCAGCAGCTTATGGGGGCCCTTGGAGTATGGCTACACCTTC	CASSLWGPLEYGYTF
TRBJ1-2	TRBV20-1	.	11	medium-sized	TGCAGTGCTGGAGAGGTCTATGGCTACACCTTC	CSAGEVYGYTF
TRBJ1-1	TRBV5-1	.	13	many	TGCGCCAGCAGCCCGGACAGTAACACTGAAGCTTTCTTT	CASSPDSNTEAFF
TRBJ1-4	TRBV11-2	.	14	few	TGTGCCAGCAGCCCCGACAGGCCTCATGAAAAACTGTTTTTT	CASSPDRPHEKLFF
TRBJ2-1	TRBV12-3/TRBV12-4	TRBD2	14	many	TGTGCCAGCACCCAGCGGGAGTTTAACAATGAGCAGTTCTTC	CASTQREFNNEQFF
TRBJ1-3	TRBV7-2	TRBD1	16	many	TGTGCCAGCAGCTTTCGAGGGACAGGGTCTGGAAACACCATATATTTT	CASSFRGTGSGNTIYF
TRBJ1-5	TRBV20-1	.	15	many	TGCAGTGCTAGCCTGGGGGCTCGAGACAATCAGCCCCAGCATTTT	CSASLGARDNQPQHF
TRBJ1-1	TRBV5-4	TRBD1	17	many	TGTGCCAGCAGCTTTTCCCCTAAGACAGGGCGGGACACTGAAGCTTTCTTT	CASSFSPKTGRDTEAFF
TRBJ1-5	TRBV2	.	14	many	TGTGCCAGCAGTGGGGGACGGAACAATCAGCCCCAGCATTTT	CASSGGRNNQPQHF
TRBJ2-7	TRBV24-1	TRBD1	16	many	TGTGCCACCAGGCAGGGGGGGAAAGACAGGGGGCACGAGCAGTACTTC	CATRQGGKDRGHEQYF
TRBJ2-7	TRBV20-1	TRBD2	15	many	TGCAGTGCCACCAGACTAGCGGGGACCTTAGACGAGCAGTACTTC	CSATRLAGTLDEQYF
TRBJ1-2	TRBV29-1	.	13	.	TGCAGCGCCCTAGTTGGTTCCAACTATGGCTACACCTTC	CSALVGSNYGYTF
TRBJ1-2	TRBV7-2	.	15	many	TGTGCCAGCAGCTTAGCGCGGGTGGGGAGAGAGGGCTACACCTTC	CASSLARVGREGYTF
TRBJ1-2	TRBV12-3/TRBV12-4	.	14	many	TGTGCCAGCAGGCCTCAGACAGGCCCCTATGGCTACACCTTC	CASRPQTGPYGYTF
TRBJ2-1	TRBV2	.	15	many	TGTGCCAGCAGGCAAACAGGGCACTCCTACAATGAGCAGTTCTTC	CASRQTGHSYNEQFF
TRBJ2-1	TRBV7-3	.	15	many	TGTGCCAGCAGCTTGACCGGGACCCGGGAGAATGAGCAGTTCTTC	CASSLTGTRENEQFF
TRBJ2-1	TRBV20-1	.	14	many	TGCAGTGCTAGAGAAGGGGGATTCGGTAATGAGCAGTTCTTC	CSAREGGFGNEQFF
TRBJ2-1	TRBV7-3	.	13	.	TGTGCCAGCATCCCTGGGACCCAACGGGAGCAGTTCTTC	CASIPGTQREQFF